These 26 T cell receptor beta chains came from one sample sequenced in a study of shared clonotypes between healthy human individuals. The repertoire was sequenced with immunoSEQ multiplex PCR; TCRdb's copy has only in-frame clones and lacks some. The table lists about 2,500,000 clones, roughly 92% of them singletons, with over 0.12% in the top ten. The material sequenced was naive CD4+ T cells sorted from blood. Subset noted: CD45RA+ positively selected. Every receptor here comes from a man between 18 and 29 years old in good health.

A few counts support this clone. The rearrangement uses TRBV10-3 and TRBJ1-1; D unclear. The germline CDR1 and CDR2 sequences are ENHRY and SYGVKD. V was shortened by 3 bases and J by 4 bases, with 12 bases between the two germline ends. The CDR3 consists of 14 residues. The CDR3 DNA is TGTGCCATCAGTGACTGGGGTCTAGGCACTGAAGCTTTCTTT. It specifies CAISDWGLGTEAFF.

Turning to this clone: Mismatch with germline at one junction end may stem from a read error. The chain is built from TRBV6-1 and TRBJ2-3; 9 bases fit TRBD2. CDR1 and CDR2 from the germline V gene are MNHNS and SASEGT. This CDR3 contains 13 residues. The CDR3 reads CASSEARLAGQSF. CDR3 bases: TGTGCCAGCAGTGAAGCGAGGCTAGCGGGGCAAAGCTTT.

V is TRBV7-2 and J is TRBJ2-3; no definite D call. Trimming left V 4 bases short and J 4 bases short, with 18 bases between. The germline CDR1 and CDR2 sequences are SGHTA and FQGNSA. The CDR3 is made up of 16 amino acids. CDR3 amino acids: CASSSSINGFADTQYF. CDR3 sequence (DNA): TGTGCCAGCAGCTCAAGTATCAATGGGTTCGCAGATACGCAGTATTTT.

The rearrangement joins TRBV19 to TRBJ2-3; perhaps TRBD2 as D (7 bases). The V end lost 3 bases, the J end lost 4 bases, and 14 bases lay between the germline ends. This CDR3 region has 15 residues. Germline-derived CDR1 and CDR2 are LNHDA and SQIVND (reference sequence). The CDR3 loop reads CASSIDSGGPDTQYF. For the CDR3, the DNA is TGTGCCAGTAGTATCGATTCCGGGGGGCCAGATACGCAGTATTTT.

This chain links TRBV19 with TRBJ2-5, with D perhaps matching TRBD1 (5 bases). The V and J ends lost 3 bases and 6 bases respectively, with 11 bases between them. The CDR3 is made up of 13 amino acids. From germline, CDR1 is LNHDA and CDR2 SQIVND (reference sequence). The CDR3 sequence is CASSMNGQKTQYF. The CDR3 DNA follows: TGTGCCAGTAGTATGAACGGACAAAAGACCCAGTACTTC.

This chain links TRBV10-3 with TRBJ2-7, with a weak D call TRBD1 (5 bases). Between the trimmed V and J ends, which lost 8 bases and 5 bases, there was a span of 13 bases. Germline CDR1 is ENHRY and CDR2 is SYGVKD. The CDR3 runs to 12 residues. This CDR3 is CAIGADPNEQYF. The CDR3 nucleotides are TGTGCCATCGGGGCGGACCCCAACGAGCAGTACTTC.

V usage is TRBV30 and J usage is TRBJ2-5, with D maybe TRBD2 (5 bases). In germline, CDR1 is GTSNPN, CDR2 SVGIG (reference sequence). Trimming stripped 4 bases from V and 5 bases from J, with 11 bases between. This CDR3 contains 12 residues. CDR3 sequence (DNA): TGTGCCTGGATCCCGCTAGCTGAGACCCAGTACTTC. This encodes CAWIPLAETQYF.

CDR3 amino acids: CASSSALPTLASGELFF. In DNA form, the CDR3 reads TGTGCCAGCAGCTCCGCCCTCCCCACCCTAGCATCCGGGGAGCTGTTTTTT. The V call is TRBV7-6, the J call TRBJ2-2, with D perhaps TRBD2 (5 bases). The CDR3 runs 17 residues. The V gene's germline CDR1 is SGHVS and CDR2 FNYEAQ. Trimming took 4 bases from V and 6 from J, leaving 21 bases between them.

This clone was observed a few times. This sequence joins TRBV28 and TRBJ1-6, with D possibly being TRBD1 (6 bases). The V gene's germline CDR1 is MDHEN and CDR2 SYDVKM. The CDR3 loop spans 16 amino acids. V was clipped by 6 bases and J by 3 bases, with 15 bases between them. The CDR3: CASSFGDRNYNSPLHF. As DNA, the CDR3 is TGTGCCAGCAGCTTTGGAGACAGGAACTATAATTCACCCCTCCACTTT.

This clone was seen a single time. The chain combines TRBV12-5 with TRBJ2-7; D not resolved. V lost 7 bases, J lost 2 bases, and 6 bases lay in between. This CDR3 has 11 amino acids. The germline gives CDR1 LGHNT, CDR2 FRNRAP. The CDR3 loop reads CASVLTYEQYF. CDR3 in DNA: TGTGCTAGTGTTTTAACCTACGAGCAGTACTTC.

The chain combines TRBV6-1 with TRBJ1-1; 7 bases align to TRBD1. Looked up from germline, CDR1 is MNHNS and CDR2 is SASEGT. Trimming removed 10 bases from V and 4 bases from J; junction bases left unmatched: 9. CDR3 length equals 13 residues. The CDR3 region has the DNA TGTGCCACCCTGACAGGGAAGGGCACTGAAGCTTTCTTT. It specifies CATLTGKGTEAFF.

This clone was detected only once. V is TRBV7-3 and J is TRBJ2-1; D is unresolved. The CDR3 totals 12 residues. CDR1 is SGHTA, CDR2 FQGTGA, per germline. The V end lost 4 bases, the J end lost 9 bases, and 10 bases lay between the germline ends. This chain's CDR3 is CASSSLDSEQFF. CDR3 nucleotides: TGTGCCAGCAGCTCTCTAGATAGTGAGCAGTTCTTC.

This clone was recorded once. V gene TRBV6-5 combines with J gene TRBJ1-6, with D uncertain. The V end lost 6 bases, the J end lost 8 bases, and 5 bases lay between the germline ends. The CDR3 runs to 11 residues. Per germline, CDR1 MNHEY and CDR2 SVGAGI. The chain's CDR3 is CASRADSPLHF. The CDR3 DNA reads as TGTGCCAGCAGGGCGGATTCACCCCTCCACTTT.

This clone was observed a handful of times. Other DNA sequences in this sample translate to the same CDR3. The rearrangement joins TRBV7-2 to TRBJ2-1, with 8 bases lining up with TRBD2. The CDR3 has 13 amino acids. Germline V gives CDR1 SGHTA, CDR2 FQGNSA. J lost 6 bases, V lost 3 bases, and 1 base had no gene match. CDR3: CASSLGLVNEQFF. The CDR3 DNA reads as TGTGCCAGCAGCTTGGGACTAGTCAATGAGCAGTTCTTC. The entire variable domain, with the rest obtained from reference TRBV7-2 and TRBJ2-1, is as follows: GAGVSQSPSNKVTEKGKDVELRCDPISGHTALYWYRQSLGQGLEFLIYFQGNSAPDKSGLPSDRFSAERTGGSVSTLTIQRTQQEDSAVYLCASSLGLVNEQFFGPGTRLTVL.

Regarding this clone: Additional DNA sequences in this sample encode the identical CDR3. CDR3 sequence reads: CASSESGYSNQPQHF. CDR3 in DNA: TGTGCCAGCAGTGAATCCGGTTATAGCAATCAGCCCCAGCATTTT. The V call is TRBV6-1, the J call TRBJ1-5; D not resolved. The length of the CDR3 is 15 residues. From germline, CDR1 is MNHNS and CDR2 SASEGT. V was trimmed by 2 bases and J by 0 bases, leaving 8 bases between them.

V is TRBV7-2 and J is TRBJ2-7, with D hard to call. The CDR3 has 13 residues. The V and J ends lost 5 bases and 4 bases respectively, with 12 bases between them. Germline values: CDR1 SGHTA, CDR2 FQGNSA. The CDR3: CASSPPGAYEQYF. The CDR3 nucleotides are TGTGCCAGCAGCCCCCCAGGAGCATACGAGCAGTACTTC.

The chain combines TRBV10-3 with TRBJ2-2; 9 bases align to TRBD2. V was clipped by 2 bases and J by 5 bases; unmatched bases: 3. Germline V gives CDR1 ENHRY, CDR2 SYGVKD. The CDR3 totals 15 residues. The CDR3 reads CAISEPTSGTGELFF. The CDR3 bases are TGTGCCATCAGTGAGCCGACTAGCGGAACCGGGGAGCTGTTTTTT.

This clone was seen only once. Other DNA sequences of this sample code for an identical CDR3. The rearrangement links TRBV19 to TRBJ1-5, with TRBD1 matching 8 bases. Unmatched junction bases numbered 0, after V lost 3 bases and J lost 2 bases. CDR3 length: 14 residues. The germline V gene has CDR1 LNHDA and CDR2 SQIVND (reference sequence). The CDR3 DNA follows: TGTGCCAGTAGTATCAGGGGGCGCAATCAGCCCCAGCATTTT. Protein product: CASSIRGRNQPQHF.

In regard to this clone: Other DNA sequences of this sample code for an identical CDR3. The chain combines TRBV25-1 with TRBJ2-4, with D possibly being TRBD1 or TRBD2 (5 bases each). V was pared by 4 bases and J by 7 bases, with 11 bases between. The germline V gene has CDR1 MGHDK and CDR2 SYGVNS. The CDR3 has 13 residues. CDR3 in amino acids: CASSVTGTNIQYF. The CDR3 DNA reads TGTGCCAGCAGTGTCACGGGGACGAACATTCAGTACTTC.

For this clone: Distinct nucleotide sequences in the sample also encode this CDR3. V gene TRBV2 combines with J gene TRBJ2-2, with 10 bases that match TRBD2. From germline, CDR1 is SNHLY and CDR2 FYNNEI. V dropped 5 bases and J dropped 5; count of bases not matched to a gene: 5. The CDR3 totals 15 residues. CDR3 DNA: TGTGCCAGCAGTAGACTAGCGGGTGGAACCGGGGAGCTGTTTTTT. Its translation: CASSRLAGGTGELFF.

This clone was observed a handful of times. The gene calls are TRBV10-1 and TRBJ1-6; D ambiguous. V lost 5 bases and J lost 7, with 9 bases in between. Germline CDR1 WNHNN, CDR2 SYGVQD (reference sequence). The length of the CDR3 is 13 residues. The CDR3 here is CASSTAVNSPLHF. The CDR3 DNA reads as TGCGCCAGCAGTACCGCGGTAAATTCACCCCTCCACTTT.

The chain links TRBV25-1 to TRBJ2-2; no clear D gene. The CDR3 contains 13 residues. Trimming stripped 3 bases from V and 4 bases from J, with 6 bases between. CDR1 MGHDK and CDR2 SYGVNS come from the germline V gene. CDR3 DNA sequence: TGTGCCAGCAGTGAGGCAATCACCGGGGAGCTGTTTTTT. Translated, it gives CASSEAITGELFF. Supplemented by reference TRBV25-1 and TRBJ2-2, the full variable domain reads EADIYQTPRYLVIGTGKKITLECSQTMGHDKMYWYQQDPGMELHLIHYSYGVNSTEKGDLSSESTVSRIRTEHFPLTLESARPSHTSQYLCASSEAITGELFFGEGSRLTVL.

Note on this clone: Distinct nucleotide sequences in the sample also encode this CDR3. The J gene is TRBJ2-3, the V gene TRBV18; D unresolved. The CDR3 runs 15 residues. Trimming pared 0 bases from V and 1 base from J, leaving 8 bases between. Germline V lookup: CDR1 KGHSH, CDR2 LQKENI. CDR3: CASSPPGRGTDTQYF. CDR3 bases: TGTGCCAGCTCACCACCTGGTCGGGGCACAGATACGCAGTATTTT. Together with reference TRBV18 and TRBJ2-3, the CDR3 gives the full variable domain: NAGVMQNPRHLVRRRGQEARLRCSPMKGHSHVYWYRQLPEEGLKFMVYLQKENIIDESGMPKERFSAEFPKEGPSILRIQQVVRGDSAAYFCASSPPGRGTDTQYFGPGTRLTVL.

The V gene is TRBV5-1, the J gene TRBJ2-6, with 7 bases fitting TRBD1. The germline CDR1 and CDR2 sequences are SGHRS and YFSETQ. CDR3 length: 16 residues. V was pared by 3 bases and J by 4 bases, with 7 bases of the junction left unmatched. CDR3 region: CASSSGQAGGANVLTF. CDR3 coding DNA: TGCGCCAGCAGCTCCGGACAGGCAGGAGGGGCCAACGTCCTGACTTTC. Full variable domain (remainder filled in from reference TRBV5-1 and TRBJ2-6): KAGVTQTPRYLIKTRGQQVTLSCSPISGHRSVSWYQQTPGQGLQFLFEYFSETQRNKGNFPGRFSGRQFSNSRSEMNVSTLELGDSALYLCASSSGQAGGANVLTFGAGSRLTVL.

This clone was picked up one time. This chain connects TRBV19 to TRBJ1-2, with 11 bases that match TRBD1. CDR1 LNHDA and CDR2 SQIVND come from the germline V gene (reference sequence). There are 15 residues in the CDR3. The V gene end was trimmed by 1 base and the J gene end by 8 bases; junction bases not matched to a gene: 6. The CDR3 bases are TGTGCCAGTAGTATAGGCTCGGACAGGGGGCGAGGCTACACCTTC. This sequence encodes CASSIGSDRGRGYTF.

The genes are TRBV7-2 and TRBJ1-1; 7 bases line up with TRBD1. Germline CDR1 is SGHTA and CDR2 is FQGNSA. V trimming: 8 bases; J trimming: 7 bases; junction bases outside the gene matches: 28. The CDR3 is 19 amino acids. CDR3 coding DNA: TGTGCCAGCCAAGCTTTGGGGTTGTCCTACAGGGGACGAATTGTTGAAGCTTTCTTT. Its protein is CASQALGLSYRGRIVEAFF.